One sample yielded the 18 T cell receptor beta chains listed below, sequenced in a study of blood T cell repertoires in COVID-19. TCRdb's copy holds only in-frame clones and misses some; the assay was immunoSEQ multiplex PCR. The sample lists 99,000 or so clones, approximately 83% occurring once. The sequenced sample consisted of peripheral blood. The receptors originated from a man in his fifties or sixties with acute or convalescent COVID-19.

This clone was detected only a few times. The rearrangement links TRBV15 to TRBJ1-1, with TRBD1 identical over 7 bases. The CDR3 is 15 amino acids. The V gene end was trimmed by 3 bases and the J gene end by 5 bases; junction bases not matched to a gene: 9. Germline assignment: CDR1 LNHNV and CDR2 YYDKDF (reference sequence). As DNA, the CDR3 is TGTGCCACCAGCAGTTGGGCAGGGGGGAAGACTGAAGCTTTCTTT. Translation gives CATSSWAGGKTEAFF. The whole variable domain, remainder taken from reference TRBV15 and TRBJ1-1, is DAMVIQNPRYQVTQFGKPVTLSCSQTLNHNVMYWYQQKSSQAPKLLFHYYDKDFNNEADTPDNFQSRRPNTSFCFLDIRSPGLGDTAMYLCATSSWAGGKTEAFFGQGTRLTVV.

This clone was detected only a few times. V usage is TRBV29-1 and J usage is TRBJ1-4; no reliable D call. V was shortened by 4 bases and J by 4 bases, with 10 bases between the two germline ends. The CDR3 totals 13 residues. Germline V gene lookup returns CDR1 SQVTM and CDR2 ANQGSEA. DNA for the CDR3: TGCAGCGTTGTTGATCTAAATAATGAAAAACTGTTTTTT. This encodes CSVVDLNNEKLFF.

The chain recombines TRBV4-1 with TRBJ2-1, with TRBD2 matching 10 bases. V lost 2 bases to trimming and J lost 4 bases; unmatched junction nucleotides: 11. The CDR3 is 18 amino acids. The germline CDR1 and CDR2 sequences are MGHRA and YSYEKL. This CDR3 reads CASSQRGSSGGRYNEQFF. The CDR3 region has the DNA TGCGCCAGCAGCCAACGGGGGTCTAGCGGGGGAAGGTACAATGAGCAGTTCTTC.

The V call is TRBV19, the J call TRBJ2-7; TRBD1 aligns across 7 bases. CDR1 and CDR2 from the germline V gene are LNHDA and SQIVND (reference sequence). The V gene end was trimmed by 4 bases and the J gene end by 4 bases; junction bases not matched to a gene: 10. This CDR3 is 15 amino acids long. CDR3 protein: CASSNPGQRPYEQYF. DNA for the CDR3: TGTGCCAGTAGTAATCCGGGACAGCGACCGTACGAGCAGTACTTC.

This chain links TRBV5-5 with TRBJ2-5, with 7 bases identical to TRBD1. After removal of 3 bases from V and 2 bases from J, the junction contained 10 bases not matched to a gene. This CDR3 comprises 16 residues. CDR1 and CDR2 (germline): SGHKS, YYEKEE (reference sequence). CDR3 residues: CASSSRTGDHQETQYF. Here the CDR3 DNA reads TGTGCCAGCAGCTCCCGGACAGGAGACCATCAAGAGACCCAGTACTTC. Looking up the rest from reference TRBV5-5 and TRBJ2-5 gives the full variable domain: DAGVTQSPTHLIKTRGQQVTLRCSPISGHKSVSWYQQVLGQGPQFIFQYYEKEERGRGNFPDRFSARQFPNYSSELNVNALLLGDSALYLCASSSRTGDHQETQYFGPGTRLLVL.

CDR3 nucleotides: TGCAGCGTCACCGGGACAGGGGAGAAAGCTTTCTTT. It encodes CSVTGTGEKAFF. The V gene is TRBV29-1, the J gene TRBJ1-1; 10 positions agree with TRBD1. The germline V gene has CDR1 SQVTM and CDR2 ANQGSEA. V lost 6 bases and J lost 9; bases outside the gene matches: 7. The CDR3 extends over 12 amino acids.

A single count supports this clone. V and J are TRBV5-4 and TRBJ2-2; perhaps TRBD1 as D (6 bases). CDR1 SGHNT and CDR2 YYREEE come from the germline V gene (reference sequence). The CDR3 sequence is 14 residues long. V lost 3 bases and J 2 bases, leaving 8 bases between the germline ends. The CDR3 spells CASSYRANTGELFF. The CDR3 DNA reads as TGTGCCAGCAGCTACAGGGCCAACACCGGGGAGCTGTTTTTT.

The V call is TRBV9, the J call TRBJ2-3; weak D call: TRBD2 (6 bases). The CDR3 has 16 residues. The V gene's germline CDR1 is SGDLS and CDR2 YYNGEE. V was trimmed by 2 bases and J by 8 bases, leaving 21 bases between them. The CDR3 DNA sequence: TGTGCCAGCAGCGTGGCCACTAGCCAGGGTATAGGTACGCAGTATTTT. This codes for CASSVATSQGIGTQYF.

The chain carries TRBV27 and TRBJ1-2, with TRBD1 identical over 8 bases. The CDR3 runs 16 residues. Looked up from germline, CDR1 is MNHEY and CDR2 is SMNVEV (reference sequence). J lost 2 bases, V lost 1 base, and 6 bases had no gene match. This CDR3 reads CASSLWAGGKNYGYTF. The DNA of the CDR3 is TGTGCCAGCAGTTTATGGGCAGGGGGCAAGAACTATGGCTACACCTTC.

The J gene is TRBJ2-2, the V gene TRBV5-1, with TRBD1 identical over 11 bases. CDR3 length: 15 amino acids. Germline loops: CDR1 SGHRS, CDR2 YFSETQ. Trimming removed 5 bases from V and 4 bases from J; junction bases left unmatched: 4. CDR3 DNA: TGCGCCAGCAGGGGGACAGGGGGAAGCACCGGGGAGCTGTTTTTT. This encodes CASRGTGGSTGELFF.

This clone was seen at least ten times. V gene TRBV6-2 or TRBV6-3 combines with J gene TRBJ1-6, with 7 bases lining up with TRBD1. The length of the CDR3 is 14 residues. The V and J ends lost 6 bases and 9 bases, in that order; junction bases with no gene match: 8. CDR1 is MNHEY and CDR2 is SVGEGT in the germline V gene. The CDR3 DNA reads as TGTGCCAGCAGCACAACAGGGGAAGGTTCACCCCTCCACTTT. Its protein product is CASSTTGEGSPLHF.

The rearrangement joins TRBV18 to TRBJ2-1; 9 nucleotides match TRBD1. The CDR3 length is 16 residues. J was trimmed by 5 bases and V by 3 bases; bases with no gene match: 8. CDR1 KGHSH and CDR2 LQKENI come from the germline V gene. CDR3 DNA: TGTGCCAGCTCACCTGTCGGGACAGGGTTCGACAATGAGCAGTTCTTC. Encoded protein: CASSPVGTGFDNEQFF.

The V call is TRBV18, the J call TRBJ1-3; no definite D call. The germline V gene has CDR1 KGHSH and CDR2 LQKENI. V was clipped by 0 bases and J by 2 bases, with 5 bases between them. CDR3 length: 14 residues. CDR3 protein: CASSPPAAGNTIYF. In nucleotides, the CDR3 is TGTGCCAGCTCACCACCCGCGGCTGGAAACACCATATATTTT. Supplemented by reference TRBV18 and TRBJ1-3, the full variable domain reads NAGVMQNPRHLVRRRGQEARLRCSPMKGHSHVYWYRQLPEEGLKFMVYLQKENIIDESGMPKERFSAEFPKEGPSILRIQQVVRGDSAAYFCASSPPAAGNTIYFGEGSWLTVV.

The chain combines TRBV5-5 with TRBJ2-2; a possible D gene is TRBD1 (5 bases). V lost 4 bases, J lost 6 bases, and 19 bases lay in between. CDR1 and CDR2 (germline): SGHKS, YYEKEE (reference sequence). This CDR3 region has 16 residues. The CDR3 here is CASSGRQGREAGELFF. Here the CDR3 DNA reads TGTGCCAGCAGCGGGCGGCAGGGCCGAGAAGCCGGGGAGCTGTTTTTT.

The CDR3 nucleotides read TGTGCCTGCACAACCGCTTACGAGCAGTACTTC. Translated: CACTTAYEQYF. The rearrangement uses TRBV30 and TRBJ2-7; D ambiguous. The CDR3 runs 11 residues. Germline V gene data show CDR1 as GTSNPN and CDR2 as SVGIG (reference sequence). V lost 6 bases, J lost 4 bases, and 10 bases lay in between.

The gene calls are TRBV5-1 and TRBJ2-7; TRBD1 matches at 9 bases. With 4 bases clipped from V and 2 bases from J, the junction kept 7 bases outside the gene matches. Germline-derived CDR1 and CDR2 are SGHRS and YFSETQ. This CDR3 is built from 15 residues. CDR3 sequence: CASSLGQGRPYEQYF. The CDR3, as DNA: TGCGCCAGCAGCCTTGGACAGGGGAGACCCTACGAGCAGTACTTC.

The chain joins TRBV5-1 to TRBJ1-4, with D perhaps TRBD1 (5 bases). Germline CDR1 is SGHRS and CDR2 is YFSETQ. The V and J ends lost 1 base and 6 bases respectively, with 13 bases between them. CDR3 length: 15 residues. The CDR3 DNA reads as TGCGCCAGCAGCTTGTCGGGACTGAAAGATGAAAAACTGTTTTTT. Protein: CASSLSGLKDEKLFF.

V and J are TRBV28 and TRBJ1-5; D uncertain. Germline V gives CDR1 MDHEN, CDR2 SYDVKM. CDR3 length equals 15 residues. The V gene lost 5 bases and the J gene lost 4 bases, with 15 bases spanning the gap. CDR3 loop: CASSPPGSRNQPQHF. The CDR3 coding sequence is TGTGCCAGCAGTCCCCCCGGGTCTAGGAATCAGCCCCAGCATTTT.